These 8 T cell receptor beta chains share one sample of origin, sequenced in a study of beta chain features in type 1 diabetes. The antigens these receptors bind are not known. The authors reverse transcribed all of the isolated RNA, so sequencing captured expressed TCRB transcripts. The method was immunoSEQ multiplex PCR; TCRdb's version includes in-frame clones alone and lacks a portion of them. This table has roughly 260,000 clones, approximately 10% appearing once. Study observations and caveats: Patients with Type 1 diabetes showed moderately but significantly shorter TCRB CDR3s in all four CD4+ subsets.

Sequencing was done on a sample of naive CD4+ T cells from blood. These TCRs come from a man aged 25-45 years with type 1 diabetes.

This clone appeared a few times. The chain combines TRBV9 with TRBJ2-5, with D possibly matching TRBD2 (5 bases). Per germline, CDR1 SGDLS and CDR2 YYNGEE. V lost 0 bases to trimming and J lost 2 bases, with 11 bases between them. The CDR3 is made up of 15 amino acids. Here the CDR3 reads CASSVDAGPQETQYF. The DNA of the CDR3 is TGTGCCAGCAGCGTAGACGCGGGCCCGCAAGAGACCCAGTACTTC.

This chain connects TRBV30 to TRBJ2-5; weak D call: TRBD1 (5 bases). With 0 bases removed from V and 7 bases from J, the gap between germline ends came to 12 bases. The CDR3 sequence is 13 residues long. Germline V gene lookup returns CDR1 GTSNPN and CDR2 SVGIG (reference sequence). The CDR3 region has the DNA TGTGCCTGGAGTGTCTTGGACACGGCGACCCAGTACTTC. Its protein is CAWSVLDTATQYF.

Concerning this clone itself: Other DNA sequences of this sample code for an identical CDR3. CDR3 sequence reads: CASSITGNQPQHF. Here the CDR3 DNA reads TGTGCCAGTAGTATAACAGGGAATCAGCCCCAGCATTTT. The rearrangement uses TRBV19 and TRBJ1-5; possible D gene TRBD1, 6 bases. CDR3 size: 13 residues. Trimming took 2 bases from V and 4 from J, leaving 6 bases between them. Germline V CDR1 and CDR2: LNHDA, SQIVND (reference sequence).

The chain employs TRBV13 and TRBJ2-2, with D possibly matching TRBD2 (5 bases). V was trimmed by 7 bases and J by 4 bases, leaving 19 bases between them. The CDR3 is 16 amino acids. Germline V CDR1 and CDR2: PRHDT, FYEKMQ (reference sequence). The CDR3 coding sequence is TGTGCCAGCACCCAAAGACTACGCGCTGGCACCGGGGAGCTGTTTTTT. Its translation: CASTQRLRAGTGELFF.

There are a few counts of this clone. The chain combines TRBV25-1 with TRBJ1-6, with TRBD1 as a possible D gene (5 bases). In germline, CDR1 is MGHDK, CDR2 SYGVNS. The CDR3 has 14 residues. The V end was cut by 8 bases, the J end by 7 bases, with 15 bases between. CDR3 sequence: CASAKWTLNSPLHF. CDR3 DNA: TGTGCCAGCGCTAAGTGGACACTCAATTCACCCCTCCACTTT.

This clone was counted a few times. V usage is TRBV19 and J usage is TRBJ1-5, with a weak D call TRBD1 (6 bases). Germline V gene lookup returns CDR1 LNHDA and CDR2 SQIVND (reference sequence). The CDR3 totals 13 residues. V was cut by 8 bases and J by 4 bases, with 12 bases left in between. CDR3 sequence (DNA): TGTGCCAGTGGGGACACTCTTAATCAGCCCCAGCATTTT. It specifies CASGDTLNQPQHF.

This clone has only a few counts. V and J are TRBV10-3 and TRBJ2-5, with TRBD2 as a possible D gene (7 bases). V gave up 8 bases and J gave up 0 bases, with 13 bases separating them. The CDR3 loop spans 14 amino acids. Germline CDR1 and CDR2: ENHRY and SYGVKD. CDR3 sequence: CAIGAGANQETQYF. For the CDR3, the DNA is TGTGCCATCGGGGCGGGGGCGAACCAAGAGACCCAGTACTTC.

This chain links TRBV30 with TRBJ2-4; 12 nucleotides align to TRBD2. V was clipped by 0 bases and J by 15 bases; unmatched bases: 6. CDR3 length equals 13 residues. Germline V gene lookup returns CDR1 GTSNPN and CDR2 SVGIG (reference sequence). The CDR3 spells CAWSVTSGGPLYF. CDR3 nucleotides: TGTGCCTGGAGTGTAACTAGCGGGGGGCCGCTGTACTTC.